These 24 T cell receptor beta chains were sequenced from one sample in a study of blood T cells in healthy people across ages. A J-beta primer mix and a sample-barcoded 5' primer were used in a second PCR of about 6 to 12 cycles. One entry per CDR3 protein results from TCRdb running MiXCR on the 5' RACE reads. The sample shows around 990,000 distinct CDR3 sequences, more than 30% of them seen only once. Sequenced sample: blood. The receptors were sampled from a man aged 18 to 30 in good health.

This clonotype was counted a few times. The genes are TRBV9 and TRBJ2-3, with TRBD1 identical over 11 bases. The CDR3 consists of 16 residues. Germline values: CDR1 SGDLS, CDR2 YYNGEE. V lost 2 bases and J lost 5; bases outside the gene matches: 7. The CDR3 region is CASSVGTGGVQDTQYF. The CDR3 DNA is TGTGCCAGCAGCGTCGGGACAGGGGGTGTTCAAGATACGCAGTATTTT.

This clonotype was detected a few times. The chain recombines TRBV24-1 with TRBJ2-3; maybe TRBD1 (6 bases). V was clipped by 7 bases and J by 0 bases, with 10 bases between them. Looked up from germline, CDR1 is KGHDR and CDR2 is SFDVKD. This CDR3 spans 14 amino acids. The CDR3 sequence is CATSIGGSTDTQYF. CDR3 DNA sequence: TGTGCCACCAGCATAGGGGGTAGCACAGATACGCAGTATTTT.

The chain links TRBV9 to TRBJ1-1, with 7 bases matching TRBD1. V trimming: 8 bases; J trimming: 1 base; junction bases outside the gene matches: 8. Per germline, CDR1 SGDLS and CDR2 YYNGEE. CDR3 length: 14 residues. The CDR3 region is CASQRGLGNTEAFF. The CDR3 nucleotides read TGTGCCAGTCAAAGGGGGCTTGGGAACACTGAAGCTTTCTTT.

The V and J genes are TRBV4-2 and TRBJ2-4; no definite D call. The closer fit of TRBJ2-7 to the DNA end suggests the J call may be wrong. The germline CDR1 and CDR2 sequences are LGHNA and YNFKEQ. The CDR3 has 15 amino acids. In nucleotides, the CDR3 is TGTGCCAGCAGCCAAGATCTAAGGGCAGCCTACGAGCAGTACTTC. It specifies CASSQDLRAAYEQYF.

The genes are TRBV5-1 and TRBJ1-1; the D gene is possibly TRBD1 (5 bases). The CDR3 runs 15 residues. CDR1 SGHRS and CDR2 YFSETQ come from the germline V gene. Between the trimmed V and J ends, which lost 0 bases and 2 bases, there was a span of 11 bases. CDR3 sequence (DNA): TGCGCCAGCAGCTTGGCCGGGGCCATAAACACTGAAGCTTTCTTT. Translating gives CASSLAGAINTEAFF.

The chain links TRBV29-1 to TRBJ1-1; tentative D call: TRBD1 (5 bases). Between the trimmed V and J ends, which lost 7 bases and 4 bases, there was a span of 10 bases. This CDR3 contains 11 residues. Germline CDR1 SQVTM, CDR2 ANQGSEA. This CDR3 is CSAQVVTEAFF. In DNA form, the CDR3 reads TGCAGCGCACAGGTTGTCACTGAAGCTTTCTTT. The full variable domain, completed using reference TRBV29-1 and TRBJ1-1, is SAVISQKPSRDICQRGTSLTIQCQVDSQVTMMFWYRQQPGQSLTLIATANQGSEATYESGFVIDKFPISRPNLTFSTLTVSNMSPEDSSIYLCSAQVVTEAFFGQGTRLTVV.

A remark on this clonotype: One end of the junction is discordant with germline, which a read error may explain. The CDR3 sequence: CASSQAPTGGPNSPLHF. The CDR3 DNA sequence: TGCGCCAGCAGTCAAGCCCCTACAGGGGGCCCAAATTCACCCCTCCACTTT. This chain connects TRBV4-3 to TRBJ1-6; 9 nucleotides agree with TRBD1. CDR1 LGHNA and CDR2 YSLEER come from the germline V gene. CDR3 length equals 17 residues.

This clonotype occurred a few times. V and J are TRBV25-1 and TRBJ2-3, with D perhaps TRBD1 (5 bases). CDR3 length equals 12 residues. V lost 7 bases and J lost 5, with 10 bases in between. CDR1 is MGHDK and CDR2 is SYGVNS in the germline V gene. CDR3 coding DNA: TGTGCCAGCACCAAGCAGGGAGATACGCAGTATTTT. Amino acids: CASTKQGDTQYF.

The V gene is TRBV29-1, the J gene TRBJ1-1, with D hard to call. This CDR3 spans 13 amino acids. The V end lost 7 bases, the J end lost 5 bases, and 17 bases lay between the germline ends. Germline-derived CDR1 and CDR2 are SQVTM and ANQGSEA. The DNA of the CDR3 is TGCAGCGCTTCATCGGAGACTAGAACTGAAGCTTTCTTT. This encodes CSASSETRTEAFF.

The sample holds a few counts of this clonotype. V gene TRBV24-1 combines with J gene TRBJ2-1; TRBD1 aligns across 8 bases. The CDR3 consists of 15 residues. V gave up 4 bases and J gave up 5 bases; unmatched junction bases: 6. Germline-derived CDR1 and CDR2 are KGHDR and SFDVKD. The CDR3 sequence is CATSDPATGDNEQFF. The CDR3 DNA sequence: TGTGCCACCAGTGACCCAGCGACAGGGGACAATGAGCAGTTCTTC.

There are many counts of this clonotype. The rearrangement joins TRBV4-3 to TRBJ2-1; either TRBD1 or TRBD2 may supply D (5 bases each). This CDR3 contains 13 residues. V was shortened by 0 bases and J by 8 bases, with 8 bases between the two germline ends. Germline assignment: CDR1 LGHNA and CDR2 YSLEER. The CDR3 reads CASSQDGGDEQFF. CDR3 DNA sequence: TGCGCCAGCAGCCAAGATGGGGGAGATGAGCAGTTCTTC.

This clonotype was seen repeatedly, ten times or more. The J gene is TRBJ2-3, the V gene TRBV12-3 or TRBV12-4; D remains ambiguous. CDR3 length: 14 amino acids. Trimming removed 6 bases from V and 0 bases from J, with 10 bases in between. CDR3 sequence reads: CASSRATSTDTQYF. CDR3 nucleotides: TGTGCCAGCAGCCGAGCTACTAGCACAGATACGCAGTATTTT.

This sequence joins TRBV7-2 and TRBJ2-1; D remains ambiguous. Deletions cut 7 bases from V and 2 bases from J, with 15 bases between. This CDR3 has 15 amino acids. Germline V CDR1 and CDR2: SGHTA, FQGNSA. The CDR3 DNA reads as TGTGCCAGCACCTTCGACTCACTACCCTACAATGAGCAGTTCTTC. Protein sequence: CASTFDSLPYNEQFF.

The rearrangement uses TRBV7-2 and TRBJ1-2; possible D gene TRBD1, 5 bases. V was pared by 0 bases and J by 10 bases, with 18 bases between. The CDR3 spans 15 residues. Per the germline V gene, CDR1 is SGHTA and CDR2 is FQGNSA. The CDR3 coding sequence is TGTGCCAGCAGCTTAGCGCTCACGCAGGGCTCCGACTACACCTTC. Protein: CASSLALTQGSDYTF.

This clonotype was recorded at least ten times. J is TRBJ2-5 and V is TRBV18; D not resolved. V lost 8 bases and J lost 0, with 10 bases in between. Germline CDR1 KGHSH, CDR2 LQKENI. This CDR3 comprises 13 residues. The CDR3 DNA follows: TGTGCCAGCAGCCCTGGAGACCAAGAGACCCAGTACTTC. This encodes CASSPGDQETQYF.

This clonotype was counted a single time. The V call is TRBV12-3 or TRBV12-4, the J call TRBJ2-3; 7 nucleotides line up with TRBD1. CDR3 length: 16 amino acids. J gave up 4 bases and V 3 bases, and 10 bases lay outside the gene matches. CDR3 bases: TGTGCCAGCAGTTTGGGACAGAGAATTTCGGCAGATACGCAGTATTTT. Its translation: CASSLGQRISADTQYF.

The chain couples TRBV5-6 to TRBJ1-2; D gene unclear. Per the germline V gene, CDR1 is SGHDT and CDR2 is YYEEEE. V was shortened by 0 bases and J by 0 bases, with 9 bases between the two germline ends. The CDR3 is 15 amino acids. In nucleotides, the CDR3 is TGTGCCAGCAGCTTGGGGCAGAACACTAACTATGGCTACACCTTC. This sequence encodes CASSLGQNTNYGYTF.

CDR3 region: CATSLGRRTGNEKLFF. CDR3 nucleotide sequence: TGTGCCACCAGCTTGGGACGGCGAACCGGTAATGAAAAACTGTTTTTT. The chain combines TRBV15 with TRBJ1-4; a weak D match, TRBD1 (5 bases). The CDR3 is made up of 16 amino acids. CDR1 and CDR2 (germline): LNHNV, YYDKDF (reference sequence). The germline V and J ends were trimmed by 5 bases and 4 bases, with 17 bases remaining between them.

The CDR3 DNA is TGCGCCAGCAGCCAAGGTGAGGCTTACAATGAGCAGTACTTC. It is translated as CASSQGEAYNEQYF. V usage is TRBV4-1 and J usage is TRBJ2-7; the D is unclear. CDR1 and CDR2 (germline): MGHRA, YSYEKL. The CDR3 extends over 14 amino acids. V gave up 1 base and J gave up 7 bases, with 14 bases separating them.

The rearrangement links TRBV20-1 to TRBJ1-2; TRBD1 is a possible D gene (5 bases). The V gene lost 5 bases and the J gene lost 1 base, with 14 bases spanning the gap. The CDR3 consists of 14 residues. Germline-derived CDR1 and CDR2 are DFQATT and SNEGSKA (reference sequence). CDR3 DNA sequence: TGCAGTGCTCCTGACCGGGACGTTAACTATGGCTACACCTTC. Translating it yields CSAPDRDVNYGYTF.

This clonotype came up a few times. The gene calls are TRBV5-1 and TRBJ2-3; D perhaps matches TRBD1 (5 bases). The CDR3 covers 15 residues. Trimming shortened V by 6 bases and J by 6 bases, and 20 bases separated the two germline ends. Looked up from germline, CDR1 is SGHRS and CDR2 is YFSETQ. CDR3 sequence: CASNRSPSTADTQYF. The CDR3 DNA reads as TGCGCCAGCAACAGGTCACCCTCCACAGCGGATACGCAGTATTTT.

This chain uses TRBV2 with TRBJ1-5; 8 bases agree with TRBD1. CDR3 length equals 16 residues. The ends lost 6 bases at V and 3 bases at J; junction bases unmatched: 10. Germline lookup yields CDR1 SNHLY and CDR2 FYNNEI. This CDR3 reads CASRAIGTGFNQPQHF. The CDR3 DNA follows: TGTGCCAGCAGGGCAATAGGGACAGGTTTCAATCAGCCCCAGCATTTT.

The table lists this clonotype with a few counts. V gene TRBV2 combines with J gene TRBJ1-5; maybe TRBD1 (6 bases). CDR1 and CDR2 from the germline V gene are SNHLY and FYNNEI. The ends were cut back, 4 bases at V and 5 bases at J, with 18 bases in the middle. The CDR3 length is 16 residues. CDR3 sequence reads: CASSGIQGLSYQPQHF. As DNA, the CDR3 is TGTGCCAGCAGTGGGATACAGGGTTTGAGTTATCAGCCCCAGCATTTT.

V and J are TRBV7-2 and TRBJ2-4; D is unclear. Deletions cut 7 bases from V and 9 bases from J, with 22 bases between. The CDR3 sequence is 15 residues long. In germline, CDR1 is SGHTA, CDR2 FQGNSA. The CDR3 nucleotides are TGTGCCAGCACCTTCGATGGCGGTTCGCTTGGCATTCAGTACTTC. Amino acids: CASTFDGGSLGIQYF.